This T cell receptor beta chain stems from a study of blood T cells in healthy people across ages. For the second PCR, which ran for about 7 to 11 cycles, a sample-barcoded 5' primer and a J-beta primer mix were used. MiXCR was run by TCRdb on the 5' RACE reads, yielding one entry per CDR3 protein. The sample contains around 900,000 distinct CDR3 sequences, 51% of which appear only once. This receptor was taken from a woman between 55 and 75 years old in good health. Sequenced material: blood.

The CDR3 spells CASSLRGRGGTGELFF. In DNA form, the CDR3 reads TGTGCCAGCAGCTTAAGAGGGAGGGGAGGCACCGGGGAGCTGTTTTTT. V gene TRBV7-2 combines with J gene TRBJ2-2; TRBD2 matches at 7 bases. The V segment lost 2 bases and the J segment 4 bases; nucleotides outside the gene matches: 7. This CDR3 has 16 residues. Per the germline V gene, CDR1 is SGHTA and CDR2 is FQGNSA.